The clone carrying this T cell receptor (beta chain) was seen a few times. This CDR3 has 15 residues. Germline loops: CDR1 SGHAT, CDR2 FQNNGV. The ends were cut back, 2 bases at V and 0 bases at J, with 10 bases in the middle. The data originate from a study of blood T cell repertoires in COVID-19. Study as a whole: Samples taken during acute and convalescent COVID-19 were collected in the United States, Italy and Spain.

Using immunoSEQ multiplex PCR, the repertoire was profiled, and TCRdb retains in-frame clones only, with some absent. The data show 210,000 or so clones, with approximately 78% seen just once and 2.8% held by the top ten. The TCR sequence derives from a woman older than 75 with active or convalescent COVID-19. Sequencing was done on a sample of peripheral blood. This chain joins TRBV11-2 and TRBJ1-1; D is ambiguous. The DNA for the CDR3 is TGTGCCAGCAGCTTATGGGCAGCTATGAACACTGAAGCTTTCTTT. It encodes CASSLWAAMNTEAFF.